This T cell receptor beta chain was captured by sequencing in a study of T cells expressing NK-cell markers. Reanalyzing the 5' RACE reads, TCRdb keeps one entry per CDR3 protein, without DNA. The listing contains about 460,000 distinct CDR3 sequences. The clonotype originates from a woman in her fifties or sixties in good health. Sequencing was carried out using blood T cells: a sorted CD56 or NKG2C T cell subset, CD4+ or CD8+ T cells, or bulk PBMC T cells (not recorded which).

The CDR3 loop reads CSAYRVNEQYF. The rearrangement links TRBV20-1 to TRBJ2-7; the TCRdb D gene call, TRBD1, has no DNA to confirm it. Germline CDR1 reads DFQATT; CDR2 reads SNEGSKA (reference sequence). The CDR3 covers 11 residues.